The 10 T cell receptor beta chains presented below share a single source sample, sequenced in a study of prognosis after radiotherapy for stage I lung cancer. From genomic DNA, two-round multiplex PCR was used to amplify TCR beta CDR3. Specific primers for each TRBV and TRBJ gene were what first-round PCR used. TCRdb processed the multiplex PCR reads anew with MiXCR; each CDR3 protein has one entry. The sample includes fewer than 25,000 distinct CDR3 sequences, more than 40% of them seen just once. Sequenced here: PBMCs, sampled before or after stereotactic body radiation therapy (not recorded which). The receptors come from a donor aged 50 or older with non-small cell lung cancer.

This clonotype was seen repeatedly, ten times or more. The rearrangement uses TRBV11-3 and TRBJ2-3, with TRBD1 matching 10 bases. Looked up from germline, CDR1 is SGHNT and CDR2 is YENEEA. CDR3 length: 19 amino acids. V was clipped by 0 bases and J by 4 bases; unmatched bases: 13. CDR3 sequence (DNA): TGTGCCAGCAGCTTAGAGAGGCGTTGGGGGACAGGGGCCCCAGATACGCAGTATTTT. It specifies CASSLERRWGTGAPDTQYF.

This clonotype was picked up many times. This chain links TRBV28 with TRBJ1-5; D ambiguous. The CDR3 consists of 15 residues. Germline-derived CDR1 and CDR2 are MDHEN and SYDVKM. V gave up 5 bases and J gave up 5 bases, with 16 bases separating them. The CDR3 DNA reads as TGTGCCAGCAGTACTTTCGTTCGACCCCATCAGCCCCAGCATTTT. Its protein product is CASSTFVRPHQPQHF.

This clonotype showed up just once. The CDR3 is CASSLQGGYSNQPQHF. The CDR3 DNA is TGTGCCAGTAGTTTACAGGGGGGATATAGCAATCAGCCCCAGCATTTT. This chain joins TRBV19 and TRBJ1-5; 8 bases line up with TRBD1. This CDR3 is built from 16 residues. The ends lost 5 bases at V and 0 bases at J; junction bases unmatched: 6. Per the germline V gene, CDR1 is LNHDA and CDR2 is SQIVND (reference sequence).

This clonotype has a handful of counts. A single base is all that separates this from a far larger clone, so a read error is likely. The chain links TRBV20-1 to TRBJ2-4; D could derive from TRBD1 or TRBD2 (5 bases each). Matching the DNA end better, TRBJ2-1 makes the J call doubtful. This CDR3 comprises 14 residues. CDR1 DFQATT and CDR2 SNEGSKA come from the germline V gene (reference sequence). In DNA, the CDR3 is TGCAGTGCTAGAGACCCGGGGCCGAGAAATGGGCAGTTCTTC. Encoded protein: CSARDPGPRNGQFF.

By proportion, this clonotype is medium-sized. The chain joins TRBV19 to TRBJ1-5; 7 nucleotides line up with TRBD1. CDR3 length: 15 residues. Germline V gives CDR1 LNHDA, CDR2 SQIVND (reference sequence). V shed 4 bases, J shed 3 bases, and the junction held 6 bases outside the gene matches. The CDR3 DNA reads as TGTGCCAGTAGTACTCCCGGGACAGTCAATCAGCCCCAGCATTTT. Translation gives CASSTPGTVNQPQHF.

In this sample, this clonotype turned up many times. This chain uses TRBV5-4 with TRBJ2-1; TRBD2 is a possible D gene (7 bases). In germline, CDR1 is SGHNT, CDR2 YYREEE (reference sequence). This CDR3 region has 15 residues. The V and J ends lost 3 bases and 5 bases respectively, with 15 bases between them. The CDR3 here is CASSWGLAEDNEQFF. The DNA of the CDR3 is TGTGCCAGCAGCTGGGGGCTAGCGGAGGACAATGAGCAGTTCTTC.

Many counts were recorded for this clonotype. The chain employs TRBV5-6 and TRBJ1-2, with a weak D call TRBD1 (6 bases). The CDR3 loop spans 13 amino acids. V gave up 3 bases and J gave up 8 bases, with 14 bases separating them. Germline values: CDR1 SGHDT, CDR2 YYEEEE. CDR3 protein: CASSWDTSWGYTF. The CDR3 DNA reads as TGTGCCAGCAGCTGGGACACGTCTTGGGGCTACACCTTC.

A remark on this clonotype: An end of the junction differs from the germline gene, which may be a read error. The chain joins TRBV11-3 to TRBJ2-7; the match to TRBD2 covers 11 bases. The CDR3 extends over 17 amino acids. Germline CDR1 reads SGHNT; CDR2 reads YENEEA. The CDR3 protein is CDSSPLLGLAESYEQYF. The CDR3 DNA sequence: TGTGACAGCAGCCCACTACTGGGACTAGCGGAGTCATACGAGCAGTACTTC.

The rearrangement joins TRBV7-6 to TRBJ1-1; tentatively, D is TRBD1 (5 bases). Trimming removed 5 bases at V and 5 bases at J, with 18 bases between. Germline V gene data show CDR1 as SGHVS and CDR2 as FNYEAQ. The CDR3 runs 15 residues. The CDR3 DNA follows: TGTGCCAGCAGCCCCGATTCTCTGGGGGGGACTGAAGCTTTCTTT. Translating gives CASSPDSLGGTEAFF. The variable domain in full, with the rest retrieved from reference TRBV7-6 and TRBJ1-1, is GAGVSQSPRYKVTKRGQDVALRCDPISGHVSLYWYRQALGQGPEFLTYFNYEAQQDKSGLPNDRFSAERPEGSISTLTIQRTEQRDSAMYRCASSPDSLGGTEAFFGQGTRLTVV.

This clonotype was picked up many times. This rearrangement joins TRBV28 to TRBJ2-1, with D maybe TRBD1 (6 bases). The CDR3 loop spans 14 amino acids. V lost 3 bases to trimming and J lost 6 bases, with 12 bases between them. Germline CDR1 MDHEN, CDR2 SYDVKM. The CDR3 DNA reads TGTGCCAGCAGTTTTTCTCGGGACACCAATGAGCAGTTCTTC. Residues: CASSFSRDTNEQFF.